The source of this TCR beta chain is a study of cytomegalovirus exposure and HLA in healthy donors. Study-level points and caveats: Later on, a genetic analysis was performed. It linked a missense variant in DCLRE1C with V- and J-gene trimming of TCR beta. It is likely that the observed cluster of highly shared sequence variants was a sequencing artifact. Follow-up analysis found HLA locus-dependent TCR association rates, highest for DRB1 and lowest for HLA-C. In a later analysis, HLA-associated TCR beta chains were more clonally expanded than equally common others.

There are a few counts of this clone. Its antigen is still unknown. The study ran its PCR with 60 Vbeta and 13 Jbeta primers. Sequenced by immunoSEQ multiplex PCR; TCRdb stores in-frame clones only, minus some. The table records about 140,000 clones, less than 80% of them present only once. Trimming shortened V by 4 bases and J by 0 bases, and 9 bases separated the two germline ends. The germline gives CDR1 MNHEY, CDR2 SVGAGI. The CDR3 is 15 amino acids. Sequencing input: PBMCs. This TCR derives from a woman aged 45-59 years in good health and CMV-seropositive. The rearrangement joins TRBV6-5 to TRBJ1-4; D might be TRBD1 (5 bases). CDR3 residues: CASSSSRATNEKLFF. Here the CDR3 DNA reads TGTGCCAGCAGTTCTTCCAGGGCAACTAATGAAAAACTGTTTTTT.